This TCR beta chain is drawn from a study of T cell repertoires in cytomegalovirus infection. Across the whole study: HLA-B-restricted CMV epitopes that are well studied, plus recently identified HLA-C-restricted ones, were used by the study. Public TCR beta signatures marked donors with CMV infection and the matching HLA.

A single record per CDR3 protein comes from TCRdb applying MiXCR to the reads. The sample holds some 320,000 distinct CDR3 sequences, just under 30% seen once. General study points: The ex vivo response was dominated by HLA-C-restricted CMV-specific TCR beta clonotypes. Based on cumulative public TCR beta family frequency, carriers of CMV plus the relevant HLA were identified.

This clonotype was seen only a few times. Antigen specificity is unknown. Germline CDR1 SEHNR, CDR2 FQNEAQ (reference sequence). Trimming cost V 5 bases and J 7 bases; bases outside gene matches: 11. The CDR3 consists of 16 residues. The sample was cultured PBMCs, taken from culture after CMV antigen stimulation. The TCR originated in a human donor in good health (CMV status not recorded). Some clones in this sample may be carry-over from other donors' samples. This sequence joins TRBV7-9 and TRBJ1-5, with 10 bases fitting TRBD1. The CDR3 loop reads CASSLVGTGVGQPQHF. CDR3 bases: TGTGCCAGCAGCCTAGTGGGGACAGGGGTAGGGCAGCCCCAGCATTTT. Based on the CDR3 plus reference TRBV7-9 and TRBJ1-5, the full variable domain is DTGVSQNPRHKITKRGQNVTFRCDPISEHNRLYWYRQTLGQGPEFLTYFQNEAQLEKSRLLSDRFSAERPKGSFSTLEIQRTEQGDSAMYLCASSLVGTGVGQPQHFGDGTRLSIL.